This is a list of T cell receptor beta chains from one sample in a study of molecular identifiers for immune sequencing clone quantification. TCRdb re-derived calls from the PCR reads in MiXCR, one entry per CDR3 protein. The table includes approximately 670,000 distinct CDR3 sequences, 15% to 20% detected once. Sequencing used naive CD8+ T cells from blood, with Jurkat cell RNA spiked in. These receptor sequences come from a human donor in good health. Some libraries in this study had Jurkat cell RNA spiked in. Both conserved end residues are trimmed from each CDR3. Clone size is not always given. Where it is, it says once, few, many or a class for expanded clones.

CDR3	J	V	size
ASSPVGQISGNTIY	TRBJ1-3	TRBV6-1	-
ASSTERGEQY	TRBJ2-7	TRBV12-3/TRBV12-4	few
ASSPGDRRHYEQY	TRBJ2-7	TRBV7-9	many
ASSPGPAFNEQF	TRBJ2-1	TRBV12-3/TRBV12-4	many
AWSVSASMADTQY	TRBJ2-3	TRBV30	many
ASSLEGRGMNTEAF	TRBJ1-1	TRBV27	many
ASSEYNDPYEQY	TRBJ2-7	TRBV25-1	many
SAQDLSSSYNEQF	TRBJ2-1	TRBV29-1	many
ASSLNPSGRNEQF	TRBJ2-1	TRBV27	few
ASSLVTGSETSGRRATGELF	TRBJ2-2	TRBV5-6	few
ASSTNIAGEGDEQF	TRBJ2-1	TRBV6-5	-
ASTPGGKETQY	TRBJ2-5	TRBV28	many
ASSLAGRGFTDTQY	TRBJ2-3	TRBV7-9	few
ASSLPLLGVEETQY	TRBJ2-5	TRBV7-8	many
ASSLVAGASTGELF	TRBJ2-2	TRBV27	many
ASSPRDLAKNIQY	TRBJ2-4	TRBV7-9	many
AISEWSSPLH	TRBJ1-6	TRBV10-3	-
ASGLGLYNEQF	TRBJ2-1	TRBV12-5	many
AGSYTDRVPYNEQF	TRBJ2-1	TRBV6-6	-
ASSLGYDTEAF	TRBJ1-1	TRBV7-9	many
ASSLLSGTEQY	TRBJ2-7	TRBV28	many
ASSLEGIPQETQY	TRBJ2-5	TRBV5-6	many
ASSIMGLAGAINEQF	TRBJ2-1	TRBV19	few
SARVSGTSTYEQY	TRBJ2-7	TRBV20-1	many
AISESGVYTDTQY	TRBJ2-3	TRBV10-3	many
ASSPTRLLEWSGDGYT	TRBJ1-2	TRBV7-6	-
ASSYSPRNLNTGELF	TRBJ2-2	TRBV6-2/TRBV6-3	few
ASSSSQLAGGTEQY	TRBJ2-7	TRBV7-9	many
SASPGGSYEQY	TRBJ2-7	TRBV20-1	many
ASTISGTVNEQY	TRBJ2-7	TRBV2	few
ASRFEGHEQY	TRBJ2-7	TRBV28	-
ASSFARGRNTEAF	TRBJ1-1	TRBV2	many
ASSYSSGGTEAF	TRBJ1-1	TRBV6-2/TRBV6-3	many
ASSSSTGGNKVQY	TRBJ2-7	TRBV27	few
ASSWTGGLDIQY	TRBJ2-4	TRBV27	many
ATSRGFGYGYT	TRBJ1-2	TRBV24-1	few
SASWGTQY	TRBJ2-3	TRBV20-1	many
ASSEAGSSYEQY	TRBJ2-7	TRBV2	many
AWSLASSGELF	TRBJ2-2	TRBV30	few
ASRGGNGEQY	TRBJ2-7	TRBV6-1	few
ASSDSGQGIYSNQPQH	TRBJ1-5	TRBV6-4	-
ASRVSNEQF	TRBJ2-1	TRBV5-1	many
ASSSIAGSRYGYT	TRBJ1-2	TRBV11-2	many
ASSQDLAGGVETQY	TRBJ2-5	TRBV4-3	-
ASSSDVGSGWEQY	TRBJ2-7	TRBV7-2	many
ASSLVPTYNEQF	TRBJ2-1	TRBV11-2	-
ASSFRSNYGYT	TRBJ1-2	TRBV28	-
ASRYRGVVTEAF	TRBJ1-1	TRBV28	few
ATSRDLGTGLGTTDTQY	TRBJ2-3	TRBV15	many
ASRDSLDTQY	TRBJ2-3	TRBV28	many
ASSQDGENYGYT	TRBJ1-2	TRBV4-3	many
ASSKGQGDREQY	TRBJ2-7	TRBV13	many
ASSQSWGETHEQY	TRBJ2-7	TRBV9	many
ASSLVIPYNEQF	TRBJ2-1	TRBV7-2	few
SATGRDTKYEQY	TRBJ2-7	TRBV20-1	many
ASSIILADTGELF	TRBJ2-2	TRBV19	few
ASSTGGQVGQPQH	TRBJ1-5	TRBV13	many
SARGDVTTYEQY	TRBJ2-7	TRBV20-1	few
ASSTSYKQY	TRBJ2-7	TRBV5-1	-
ASSERVQSNYGYT	TRBJ1-2	TRBV10-2	many